The 9 T cell receptor beta chains listed next were all sequenced from one sample in a study of blood T cell repertoires in COVID-19. Repertoires were generated with immunoSEQ multiplex PCR, while TCRdb's copy carries only in-frame clones and drops some. The table includes about 120,000 clones, 80% to 90% detected once. Sequenced: peripheral blood. The receptors were sampled from a human donor with acute or convalescent COVID-19. The donor label of this sample is uncertain.

The gene calls are TRBV6-5 and TRBJ2-5, with 8 bases that match TRBD1. In germline, CDR1 is MNHEY, CDR2 SVGAGI. V was clipped by 6 bases and J by 5 bases; unmatched bases: 5. The CDR3 loop spans 13 amino acids. The CDR3 DNA reads as TGTGCCAGCAGCCCCAGGGGGCTGGAGACCCAGTACTTC. This gives the protein CASSPRGLETQYF.

The V call is TRBV7-2, the J call TRBJ1-6; D ambiguous. Trimming removed 4 bases at V and 9 bases at J, with 10 bases between. This CDR3 has 13 residues. Germline V lookup: CDR1 SGHTA, CDR2 FQGNSA. The CDR3 loop reads CASSSQEGSPLHF. For the CDR3, the DNA is TGTGCCAGCAGCTCCCAAGAGGGTTCACCCCTCCACTTT.

The rearrangement joins TRBV4-1 to TRBJ2-5, with a tentative D call TRBD2 (5 bases). Germline CDR1 is MGHRA and CDR2 is YSYEKL. V was cut by 4 bases and J by 7 bases, with 13 bases left in between. The CDR3 is made up of 13 amino acids. The CDR3 DNA reads as TGCGCCAGCAGCCCCCCCGGCCGGGGGACCCAGTACTTC. It specifies CASSPPGRGTQYF.

This clone was observed a handful of times. This chain uses TRBV28 with TRBJ2-1; D is unresolved. The V gene's germline CDR1 is MDHEN and CDR2 SYDVKM. The CDR3 length is 16 residues. Trimming took off 5 bases at V and 2 bases at J, with 16 bases between the two ends. The CDR3 DNA reads as TGTGCCAGCAGTCCATCCGGTTCTTTCCCCTACAATGAGCAGTTCTTC. This translates into CASSPSGSFPYNEQFF.

About this clone itself: The junction does not match germline at one end; this may be a read error. The rearrangement links TRBV14 to TRBJ2-2; D is perhaps TRBD2 (6 bases). Germline CDR1 and CDR2: SGHDN and FVKESK. There are 15 residues in the CDR3. The CDR3 loop is CASTQKGGPGGELFF. DNA for the CDR3: TGTGCCAGCACCCAAAAGGGAGGCCCAGGCGGGGAGCTGTTTTTT.

The chain is built from TRBV5-5 and TRBJ1-5; D is uncertain. The CDR3 sequence is 15 residues long. Germline V gives CDR1 SGHKS, CDR2 YYEKEE (reference sequence). The V and J ends lost 1 base and 9 bases respectively, with 17 bases between them. This CDR3 is CASSLSVGLTSPQHF. The CDR3 DNA reads TGTGCCAGCAGCTTGTCGGTTGGGCTTACATCGCCCCAGCATTTT.

The V call is TRBV14, the J call TRBJ2-5; D uncertain. The germline gives CDR1 SGHDN, CDR2 FVKESK. The length of the CDR3 is 13 residues. V shed 0 bases and J shed 5 bases, with 7 bases lying between them. The CDR3 DNA sequence: TGTGCCAGCAGCCAAGAGAGGTGGGAGACCCAGTACTTC. Translating gives CASSQERWETQYF.

CDR3 nucleotides: TGTGCCAGCAGTTTTACGGAGGGGGGGCTGAATTCACCCCTCCACTTT. This codes for CASSFTEGGLNSPLHF. This chain links TRBV28 with TRBJ1-6, with a weak D call TRBD1 (6 bases). Trimming cost V 3 bases and J 7 bases, with 16 bases left between them. CDR1 and CDR2 from the germline V gene are MDHEN and SYDVKM. This CDR3 region has 16 residues.

This clone was seen just once. The genes are TRBV9 and TRBJ2-2; TRBD1 matches at 10 bases. The CDR3 sequence is 17 residues long. CDR1 and CDR2 (germline): SGDLS, YYNGEE. V shed 1 base and J 6 bases; nucleotides not matched to a gene: 9. The CDR3 region is CASSVRSGTGAAGELFF. The DNA for the CDR3 is TGTGCCAGCAGCGTAAGGTCGGGGACAGGGGCAGCCGGGGAGCTGTTTTTT.